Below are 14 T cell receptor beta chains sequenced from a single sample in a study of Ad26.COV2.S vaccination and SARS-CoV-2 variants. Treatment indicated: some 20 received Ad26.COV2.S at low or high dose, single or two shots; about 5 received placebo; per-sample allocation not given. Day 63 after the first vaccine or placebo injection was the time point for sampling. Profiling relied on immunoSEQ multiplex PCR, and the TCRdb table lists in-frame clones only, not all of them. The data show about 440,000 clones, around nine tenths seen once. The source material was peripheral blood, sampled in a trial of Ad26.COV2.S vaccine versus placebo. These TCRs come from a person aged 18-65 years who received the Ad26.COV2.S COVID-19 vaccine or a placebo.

The CDR3 DNA sequence: TGTGCCTGGATGGGAGGGATCTATGGCTACACCTTC. Its protein product is CAWMGGIYGYTF. This rearrangement joins TRBV30 to TRBJ1-2; D ambiguous. CDR1 GTSNPN and CDR2 SVGIG come from the germline V gene (reference sequence). The CDR3 runs to 12 residues. The germline V and J ends were trimmed by 4 bases and 4 bases, with 10 bases remaining between them.

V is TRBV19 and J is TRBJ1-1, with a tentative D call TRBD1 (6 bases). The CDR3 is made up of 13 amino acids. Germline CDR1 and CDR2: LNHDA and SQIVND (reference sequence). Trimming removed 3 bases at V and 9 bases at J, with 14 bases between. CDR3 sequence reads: CASSIFRGMQAFF. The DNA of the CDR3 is TGTGCCAGTAGTATCTTCAGGGGAATGCAAGCTTTCTTT.

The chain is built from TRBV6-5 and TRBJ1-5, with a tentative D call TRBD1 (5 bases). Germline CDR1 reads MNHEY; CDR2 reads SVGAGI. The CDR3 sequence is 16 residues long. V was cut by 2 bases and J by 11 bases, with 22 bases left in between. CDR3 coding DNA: TGTGCCAGCAGTTACAGGGCAGGGTCCCCGTACTGGACCCAGCATTTT. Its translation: CASSYRAGSPYWTQHF.

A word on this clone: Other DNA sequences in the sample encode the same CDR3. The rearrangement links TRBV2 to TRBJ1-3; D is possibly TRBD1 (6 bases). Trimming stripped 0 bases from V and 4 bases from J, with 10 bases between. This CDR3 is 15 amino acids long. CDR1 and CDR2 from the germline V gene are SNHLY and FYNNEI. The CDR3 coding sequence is TGTGCCAGCAGTGAAGCACGGGGGGGCGGAAACACCATATATTTT. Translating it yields CASSEARGGGNTIYF.

The CDR3 region is CASSYSNQPQHF. CDR3 sequence (DNA): TGTGCCAGCAGCTATAGCAATCAGCCCCAGCATTTT. The chain employs TRBV5-5 and TRBJ1-5, with D hard to call. CDR3 length: 12 residues. V was pared by 3 bases and J by 0 bases, with 1 base between. CDR1 and CDR2 (germline): SGHKS, YYEKEE (reference sequence).

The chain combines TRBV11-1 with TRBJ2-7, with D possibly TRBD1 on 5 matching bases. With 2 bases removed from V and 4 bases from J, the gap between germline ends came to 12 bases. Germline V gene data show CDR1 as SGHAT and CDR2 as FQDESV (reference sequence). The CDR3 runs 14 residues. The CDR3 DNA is TGTGCCAGCAGCTTAAGTGACAGTGGATACGAGCAGTACTTC. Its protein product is CASSLSDSGYEQYF.

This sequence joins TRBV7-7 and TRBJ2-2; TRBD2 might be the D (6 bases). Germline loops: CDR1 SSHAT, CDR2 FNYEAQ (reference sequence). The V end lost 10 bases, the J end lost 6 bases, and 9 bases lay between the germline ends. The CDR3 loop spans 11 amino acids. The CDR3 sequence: CAIGGAGELFF. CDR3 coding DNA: TGTGCCATCGGGGGTGCCGGGGAGCTGTTTTTT.

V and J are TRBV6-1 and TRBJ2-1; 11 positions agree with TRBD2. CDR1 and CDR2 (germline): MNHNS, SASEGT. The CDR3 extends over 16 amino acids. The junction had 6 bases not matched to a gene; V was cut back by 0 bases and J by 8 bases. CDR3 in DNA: TGTGCCAGCAGTGAAGCGCGACTAGCGGGAAGGTATGAGCAGTTCTTC. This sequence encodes CASSEARLAGRYEQFF.

The CDR3 DNA reads as TGTGCCAGCAGGCCCGGGACAGGGAACTCCTACGAGCAGTACTTC. Encoded protein: CASRPGTGNSYEQYF. This chain links TRBV2 with TRBJ2-7; 9 nucleotides match TRBD1. Germline V gene data show CDR1 as SNHLY and CDR2 as FYNNEI. The J segment lost 0 bases and the V segment lost 6 bases, leaving 6 bases of the junction unmatched. This CDR3 has 15 residues. The complete variable domain, with remaining parts taken from reference TRBV2 and TRBJ2-7, reads EPEVTQTPSHQVTQMGQEVILRCVPISNHLYFYWYRQILGQKVEFLVSFYNNEISEKSEIFDDQFSVERPDGSNFTLKIRSTKLEDSAMYFCASRPGTGNSYEQYFGPGTRLTVT.

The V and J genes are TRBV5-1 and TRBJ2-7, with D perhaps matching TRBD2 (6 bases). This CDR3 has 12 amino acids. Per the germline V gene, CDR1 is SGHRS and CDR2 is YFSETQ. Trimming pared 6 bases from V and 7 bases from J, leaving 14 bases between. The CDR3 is CASNRGSGEQYF. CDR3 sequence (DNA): TGCGCCAGCAATCGGGGGTCAGGAGAGCAGTACTTC.

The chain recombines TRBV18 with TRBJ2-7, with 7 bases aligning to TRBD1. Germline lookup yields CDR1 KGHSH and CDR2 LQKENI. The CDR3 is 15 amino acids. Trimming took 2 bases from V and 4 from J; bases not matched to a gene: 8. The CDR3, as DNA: TGTGCCAGCTCACCAATTCCTACAGGGGATTACGAGCAGTACTTC. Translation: CASSPIPTGDYEQYF.

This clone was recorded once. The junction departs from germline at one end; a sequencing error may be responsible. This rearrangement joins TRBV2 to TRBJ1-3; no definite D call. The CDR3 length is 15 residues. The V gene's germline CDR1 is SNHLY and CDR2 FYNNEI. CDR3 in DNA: TGTGCCAGCAGGGAAGGGTCGAGCTCTGGAAACACCATATATTTT. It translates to CASREGSSSGNTIYF.

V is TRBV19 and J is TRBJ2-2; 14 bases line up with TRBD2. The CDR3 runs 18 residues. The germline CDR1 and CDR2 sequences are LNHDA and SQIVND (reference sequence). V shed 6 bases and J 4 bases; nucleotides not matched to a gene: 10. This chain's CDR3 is CASSGTSGRVLFTGELFF. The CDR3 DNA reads TGTGCCAGTAGCGGGACTAGCGGGAGAGTTTTATTCACCGGGGAGCTGTTTTTT.

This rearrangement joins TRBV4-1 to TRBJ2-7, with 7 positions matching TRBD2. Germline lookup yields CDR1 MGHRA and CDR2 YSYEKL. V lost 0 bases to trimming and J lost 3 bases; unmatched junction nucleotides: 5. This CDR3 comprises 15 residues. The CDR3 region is CASSQEGGKDYEQYF. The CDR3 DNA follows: TGCGCCAGCAGCCAAGAGGGGGGGAAGGACTACGAGCAGTACTTC.